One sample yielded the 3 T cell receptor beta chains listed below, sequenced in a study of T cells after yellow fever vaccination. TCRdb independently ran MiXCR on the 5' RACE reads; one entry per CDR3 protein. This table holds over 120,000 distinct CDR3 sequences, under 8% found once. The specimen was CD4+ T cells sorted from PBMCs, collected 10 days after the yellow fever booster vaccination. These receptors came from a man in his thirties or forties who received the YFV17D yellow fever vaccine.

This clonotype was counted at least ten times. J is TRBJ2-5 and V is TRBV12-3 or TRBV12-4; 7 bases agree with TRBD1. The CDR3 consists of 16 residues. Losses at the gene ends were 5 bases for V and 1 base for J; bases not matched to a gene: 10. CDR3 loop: CASSPWTGLPQETQYF. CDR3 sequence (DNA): TGTGCCAGCAGTCCTTGGACAGGCCTGCCCCAAGAGACCCAGTACTTC.

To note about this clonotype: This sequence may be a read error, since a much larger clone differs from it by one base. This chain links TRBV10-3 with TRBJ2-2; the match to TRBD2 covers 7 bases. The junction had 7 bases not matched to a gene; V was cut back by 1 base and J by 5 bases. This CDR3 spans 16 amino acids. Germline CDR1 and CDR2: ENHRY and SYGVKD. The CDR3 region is CAISEFGGGRTGELFF. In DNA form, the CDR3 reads TGTGCCATCAGTGAGTTTGGGGGAGGGCGAACCGGGGAGCTGTTTTTT.

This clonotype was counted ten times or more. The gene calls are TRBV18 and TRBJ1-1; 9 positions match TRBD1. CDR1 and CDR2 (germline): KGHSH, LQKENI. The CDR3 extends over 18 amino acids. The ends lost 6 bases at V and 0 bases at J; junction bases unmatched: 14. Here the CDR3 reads CASSPLRDRVSLNTEAFF. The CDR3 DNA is TGTGCCAGCTCCCCCCTCCGGGACAGGGTGTCCCTGAACACTGAAGCTTTCTTT.